These 12 T cell receptor beta chains originate from one sample sequenced in a study of cytomegalovirus exposure and HLA in healthy donors (dated by TCRdb to 2017 to 2019). The library was made by the immunoSEQ multiplex PCR assay. The table comes from immuneACCESS by way of TCRdb, which keeps in-frame sequences with V and J called. Part of the clones is missing from these tables; in studies checked, under half for an unresolved V gene and the rest for unknown reasons. Recorded for this sample are some 100,000 clones; 88% of them occurred a single time. 1.5% to 2% of the sample is in the top ten clones. Sequenced sample: PBMCs. These receptors were collected from a man aged 18 to 30 in good health and CMV-seronegative.

The gene calls are TRBV5-1 and TRBJ2-1; 8 positions match TRBD2. Trimming at V came to 2 bases and at J to 6 bases, leaving 7 bases not matched to a gene. Per the germline V gene, CDR1 is SGHRS and CDR2 is YFSETQ. The CDR3 length is 15 residues. The CDR3 loop is CASSFRTSTFNEQFF. In DNA form, the CDR3 reads TGCGCCAGCAGCTTTAGGACTAGCACCTTCAATGAGCAGTTCTTC.

V and J are TRBV6-1 and TRBJ1-1; D gene unclear. The CDR3 loop spans 13 amino acids. Germline CDR1 is MNHNS and CDR2 is SASEGT. V dropped 8 bases and J dropped 5 bases, with 15 bases sitting between them. CDR3 residues: CASDLQTGTEAFF. The CDR3 bases are TGTGCCAGCGACCTCCAGACGGGAACTGAAGCTTTCTTT.

V usage is TRBV27 and J usage is TRBJ1-2, with TRBD1 matching over 8 bases. Germline loops: CDR1 MNHEY, CDR2 SMNVEV (reference sequence). The CDR3 sequence is 18 residues long. V lost 3 bases, J lost 2 bases, and 14 bases stayed unmatched. The CDR3 loop reads CASSFSPDRALLNYGYTF. The DNA of the CDR3 is TGTGCCAGCAGTTTTTCCCCGGACAGGGCGCTATTAAACTATGGCTACACCTTC.

The gene calls are TRBV9 and TRBJ2-3; 9 bases align to TRBD2. The CDR3 contains 16 residues. The ends lost 0 bases at V and 4 bases at J; junction bases unmatched: 6. Germline V gene data show CDR1 as SGDLS and CDR2 as YYNGEE. The CDR3 here is CASSVGGGRGADTQYF. In nucleotides, the CDR3 is TGTGCCAGCAGCGTAGGTGGCGGGAGGGGTGCAGATACGCAGTATTTT.

This clone was recorded a few times. The gene calls are TRBV10-1 and TRBJ2-7; a possible D gene is TRBD1 (5 bases). The V gene lost 5 bases and the J gene lost 2 bases, with 10 bases spanning the gap. In germline, CDR1 is WNHNN, CDR2 SYGVQD (reference sequence). This CDR3 comprises 13 residues. The CDR3 region is CASSPGITYEQYF. Here the CDR3 DNA reads TGCGCCAGCAGTCCAGGGATTACCTACGAGCAGTACTTC.

This chain uses TRBV6-4 with TRBJ2-7, with D possibly matching TRBD1 (5 bases). Germline CDR1 MRHNA, CDR2 SNTAGT. V lost 5 bases and J 3 bases, leaving 17 bases between the germline ends. The CDR3 runs to 15 residues. The CDR3, as DNA: TGTGCCAGCAGTTCCCCCCAGGGAAGTCGCTACGAGCAGTACTTC. Amino acid sequence: CASSSPQGSRYEQYF.

V usage is TRBV28 and J usage is TRBJ2-5; 9 bases match TRBD2. J gave up 3 bases and V 4 bases, and 6 bases lay outside the gene matches. The CDR3 covers 15 residues. The V gene's germline CDR1 is MDHEN and CDR2 SYDVKM. This chain's CDR3 is CASSSPWTSEETQYF. The CDR3 nucleotides are TGTGCCAGCAGTTCACCTTGGACTAGCGAAGAGACCCAGTACTTC.

Only one count was recorded for this clone. CDR3 sequence (DNA): TGTGCCAGTAGAACCCTGGACAGCTTTAGCTATGGCTACACCTTC. Amino acid sequence: CASRTLDSFSYGYTF. The rearrangement links TRBV19 to TRBJ1-2; D might be TRBD1 (6 bases). The germline V and J ends were trimmed by 6 bases and 4 bases, with 18 bases remaining between them. The CDR3 is made up of 15 amino acids. Germline lookup yields CDR1 LNHDA and CDR2 SQIVND (reference sequence).

V is TRBV19 and J is TRBJ2-1; 8 bases agree with TRBD2. This CDR3 comprises 15 residues. V dropped 1 base and J dropped 8; count of bases not matched to a gene: 7. Germline loops: CDR1 LNHDA, CDR2 SQIVND (reference sequence). The CDR3 spells CASSIASGRGYEQFF. The CDR3 DNA is TGTGCCAGTAGTATAGCCAGCGGGAGAGGGTATGAGCAGTTCTTC.

The V and J genes are TRBV13 and TRBJ2-4; no clear D gene. This CDR3 spans 16 amino acids. The ends were cut back, 1 base at V and 2 bases at J, with 12 bases in the middle. Per the germline V gene, CDR1 is PRHDT and CDR2 is FYEKMQ (reference sequence). CDR3 sequence: CASSLEHSVTKNIQYF. The CDR3, as DNA: TGTGCCAGCAGCTTAGAGCATTCCGTAACCAAAAACATTCAGTACTTC.

The chain uses TRBV28 and TRBJ1-5, with a possible D match to TRBD1 (6 bases). The CDR3 contains 14 residues. Germline CDR1 and CDR2: MDHEN and SYDVKM. Trimming stripped 10 bases from V and 4 bases from J, with 17 bases between. CDR3 sequence: CATGGGLGNQPQHF. For the CDR3, the DNA is TGTGCCACTGGCGGGGGGCTTGGGAATCAGCCCCAGCATTTT.

This clone appeared a single time. V usage is TRBV6-5 and J usage is TRBJ1-1, with 8 positions matching TRBD1. V shed 0 bases and J 1 base; nucleotides not matched to a gene: 1. CDR3 size: 15 residues. Germline CDR1 and CDR2: MNHEY and SVGAGI. The CDR3 DNA sequence: TGTGCCAGCAGTTACTCCGGACAGGGGAACACTGAAGCTTTCTTT. This sequence encodes CASSYSGQGNTEAFF.